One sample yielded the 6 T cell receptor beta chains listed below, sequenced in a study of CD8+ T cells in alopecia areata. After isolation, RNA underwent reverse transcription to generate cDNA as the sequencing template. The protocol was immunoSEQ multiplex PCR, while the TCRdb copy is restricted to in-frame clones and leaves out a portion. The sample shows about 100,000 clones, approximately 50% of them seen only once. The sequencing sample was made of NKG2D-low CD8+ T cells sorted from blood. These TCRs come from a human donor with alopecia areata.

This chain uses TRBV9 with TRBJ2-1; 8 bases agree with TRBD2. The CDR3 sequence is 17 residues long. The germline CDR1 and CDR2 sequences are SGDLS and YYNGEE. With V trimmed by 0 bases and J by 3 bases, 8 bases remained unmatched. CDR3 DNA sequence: TGTGCCAGCAGCGTAGCGCCCCGCAGCGGGAGCTACAATGAGCAGTTCTTC. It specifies CASSVAPRSGSYNEQFF. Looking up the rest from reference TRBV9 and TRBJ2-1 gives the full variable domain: DSGVTQTPKHLITATGQRVTLRCSPRSGDLSVYWYQQSLDQGLQFLIQYYNGEERAKGNILERFSAQQFPDLHSELNLSSLELGDSALYFCASSVAPRSGSYNEQFFGPGTRLTVL.

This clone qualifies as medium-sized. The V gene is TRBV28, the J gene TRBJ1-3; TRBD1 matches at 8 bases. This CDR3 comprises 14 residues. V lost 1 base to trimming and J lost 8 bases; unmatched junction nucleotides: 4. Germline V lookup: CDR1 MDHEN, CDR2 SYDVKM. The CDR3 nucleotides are TGTGCCAGCAGTTTATTTCAGGGGGCACACACCATATATTTT. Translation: CASSLFQGAHTIYF.

In DNA form, the CDR3 reads TGTGCCAGCTCACCACCGGACAGGGCGAAGACTGAAGCTTTCTTT. Protein sequence: CASSPPDRAKTEAFF. The J gene is TRBJ1-1, the V gene TRBV18, with 8 bases identical to TRBD1. Germline-derived CDR1 and CDR2 are KGHSH and LQKENI. The CDR3 is 15 residues long. Germline trimming cut 0 bases from V and 5 bases from J; bases unmatched to any gene: 5.

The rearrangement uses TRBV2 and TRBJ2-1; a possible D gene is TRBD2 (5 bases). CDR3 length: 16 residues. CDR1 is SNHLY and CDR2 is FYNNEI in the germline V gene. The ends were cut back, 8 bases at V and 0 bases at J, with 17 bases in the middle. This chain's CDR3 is CASLATSGSSYNEQFF. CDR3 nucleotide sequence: TGTGCCAGCCTCGCAACAAGCGGTAGCTCCTACAATGAGCAGTTCTTC.

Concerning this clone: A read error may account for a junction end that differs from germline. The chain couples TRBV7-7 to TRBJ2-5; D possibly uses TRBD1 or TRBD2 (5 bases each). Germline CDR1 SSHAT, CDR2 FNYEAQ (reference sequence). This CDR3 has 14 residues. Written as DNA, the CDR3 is TGTGCTAGCAGCTTAGGGGACGGCGAAGAGACCCAGTACTTC. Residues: CASSLGDGEETQYF.

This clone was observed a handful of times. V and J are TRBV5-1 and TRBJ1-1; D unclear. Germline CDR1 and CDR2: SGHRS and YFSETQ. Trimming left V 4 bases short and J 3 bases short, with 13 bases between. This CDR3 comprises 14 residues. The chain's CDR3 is CASSLYSADTEAFF. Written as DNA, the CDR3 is TGCGCCAGCAGCCTTTATTCTGCGGACACTGAAGCTTTCTTT.